Listed below are T cell receptor beta chains from one sample, sequenced in a study of OX40 agonist ivuxolimab in advanced cancers. The method was immunoSEQ multiplex PCR; TCRdb's version includes in-frame clones alone and lacks a portion of them. The table shows about 66,000 clones, with approximately 84% occurring only once. This sample comprised CD4+ or CD8+ T cells sorted from blood, obtained in a trial of the OX40 agonist ivuxolimab. Every receptor here comes from an adult with an advanced solid tumor such as melanoma, head and neck, liver or kidney cancer. Both conserved end residues are part of each CDR3. A D gene is named only where the DNA matches it firmly. Size tells how often a clone was seen (once, few, many) or the class of an expanded clone, and some rows leave it out.

15,.,TRBJ2-7,TRBD1,TRBV7-6,CASSPGDRSSYEQYF,TGTGCCAGCAGCCCCGGGGACAGAAGCTCCTACGAGCAGTACTTC
15,few,TRBJ2-1,.,TRBV7-9,CASSLAKTRGNEQFF,TGTGCCAGCAGCTTAGCTAAGACTCGTGGGAATGAGCAGTTCTTC
12,once,TRBJ2-3,.,TRBV2,CASASVPDTQYF,TGTGCCAGTGCCTCAGTCCCAGATACGCAGTATTTT
16,few,TRBJ2-1,TRBD2,TRBV29-1,CSAGGPAGGLSNEQFF,TGCAGCGCCGGAGGGCCAGCGGGGGGGCTTAGCAATGAGCAGTTCTTC
16,.,TRBJ2-1,TRBD2,TRBV4-2,CASSQTSGGATPEQFF,TGTGCCAGCAGTCAGACTAGCGGGGGGGCCACTCCCGAGCAGTTCTTC
16,few,TRBJ1-5,TRBD1,TRBV28,CASSYGTGNSNQPQHF,TGTGCCAGCAGCTACGGGACAGGGAATAGCAATCAGCCCCAGCATTTT
14,few,TRBJ1-6,.,TRBV19,CASRERGGGSPLHF,TGTGCCAGTAGAGAGAGGGGAGGTGGATCACCCCTCCACTTT
15,.,TRBJ2-5,.,TRBV6-1,CASSASSGGGETQYF,TGTGCCAGCAGTGCTTCCTCGGGGGGCGGAGAGACCCAGTACTTC
15,.,TRBJ1-3,.,TRBV9,CASSVGTGGGNTIYF,TGTGCCAGCAGCGTAGGGACCGGAGGAGGAAACACCATATATTTT
14,.,TRBJ1-3,TRBD1,TRBV6-1,CASSPGTGFNTIYF,TGTGCCAGCAGCCCCGGGACAGGCTTTAACACCATATATTTT
15,.,TRBJ2-7,TRBD1,TRBV27,CASSLGTGFSYEQYF,TGTGCCAGCAGTTTGGGGACAGGTTTCTCCTACGAGCAGTACTTC
13,.,TRBJ2-3,.,TRBV5-1,CASSLDKADTQYF,TGCGCCAGCAGCCTCGACAAGGCAGATACGCAGTATTTT
15,.,TRBJ2-7,.,TRBV7-2,CASSLGGGSSYEQYF,TGTGCCAGCAGCTTAGGAGGGGGAAGCTCCTACGAGCAGTACTTC
15,.,TRBJ1-5,.,TRBV2,CASSAAGASDQPQHF,TGTGCCAGCAGTGCTGCGGGGGCTTCCGATCAGCCCCAGCATTTT
13,.,TRBJ2-7,TRBD2,TRBV7-3,CASSVSGAGEQYF,TGTGCCAGCAGCGTTAGCGGGGCGGGGGAGCAGTACTTC
15,.,TRBJ2-1,TRBD1,TRBV14,CASSQPRGLSNEQFF,TGTGCCAGCAGCCAACCAAGGGGGCTTAGCAATGAGCAGTTCTTC
14,.,TRBJ2-1,.,TRBV2,CASNQYSSYNEQFF,TGTGCCAGCAACCAGTATAGCTCCTACAATGAGCAGTTCTTC
17,.,TRBJ2-5,TRBD1,TRBV6-1,CASSDDWGFGTESTQYF,TGTGCCAGCAGTGACGATTGGGGTTTTGGGACAGAGAGTACCCAGTACTTC
15,.,TRBJ2-4,.,TRBV7-2,CASSLVGVSKNIQYF,TGTGCCAGCAGCTTAGTGGGGGTGTCGAAAAACATTCAGTACTTC
15,once,TRBJ2-1,.,TRBV14,CASSQEFEFSNEQFF,TGTGCCAGCAGCCAAGAGTTTGAGTTTTCCAATGAGCAGTTCTTC
15,.,TRBJ2-1,TRBD2,TRBV5-8,CASSLGSGDYNEQFF,TGTGCCAGCAGCTTGGGTAGCGGGGACTACAATGAGCAGTTCTTC
12,.,TRBJ2-5,.,TRBV5-1,CASSLEQETQYF,TGCGCCAGCAGCTTGGAACAAGAGACCCAGTACTTC
14,.,TRBJ2-6,.,TRBV28,CASSLSSGANVLTF,TGTGCCAGCAGTTTATCATCTGGGGCCAACGTCCTGACTTTC
13,.,TRBJ2-2,.,TRBV28,CASSAPVTGELFF,TGTGCCAGCAGCGCCCCGGTAACCGGGGAGCTGTTTTTT
13,.,TRBJ1-2,.,TRBV4-1,CASSQEVFYGYTF,TGCGCCAGCAGCCAAGAAGTTTTCTATGGCTACACCTTC
15,.,TRBJ2-7,.,TRBV7-9,CASSLAGLRSYEQYF,TGTGCCAGCAGCTTAGCAGGACTTAGAAGCTACGAGCAGTACTTC